This TCR beta chain was retrieved from a study of metastatic and nonmetastatic thyroid tumors. Study-wide background: Repertoire data that came from the blood and tumor or nodule tissue of malignant and benign thyroid patients were compared.

Prior to thyroid surgery, none of the patients had received any treatment. Study outcomes and limitations: Reported TCR beta diversity, measured in blood and tumor, was significantly higher for malignant thyroid tumors than for benign nodules.

This CDR3 contains 15 residues. CDR1 is MNHEY and CDR2 is SVGAGI in the germline V gene. The V end lost 1 base, the J end lost 3 bases, and 12 bases lay between the germline ends. Note on this clone: The antigen remains undetermined.

As handled by the study authors: A classifier for distant metastasis in papillary thyroid cancer was constructed using CDR3 differences observed across clinicopathological groups. TCRdb re-clonotyped the PCR reads through MiXCR. TCRdb, rather than the study authors, made the V and J calls. In the table there are roughly 19,000 clones, under 45% of which are singletons. This TCR was recovered from a female donor with papillary thyroid cancer or a benign thyroid nodule (not recorded which). Some clones in this sample may be carry-over from other donors' samples. Sequencing was performed on tumor tissue. The chain recombines TRBV6-5 with TRBJ1-2; D unresolved. As DNA, the CDR3 is TGTGCCAGCAGTTACTTTCGGGGAGGAGACTATGGCTACACCTTC. Amino acids: CASSYFRGGDYGYTF.